This T cell receptor (beta chain) was observed in a study of response to subunit inactivated influenza vaccine listed by TCRdb under 2018. With respect to the entire study: Deep quantitative T cell receptor repertoire profiling was used in the study to track responses to a trivalent subunit inactivated influenza vaccine. Results the study describes overall, beyond this receptor: The authors suggested that each seasonal influenza vaccination may recruit only a limited number of new T cells.

Of note for this clonotype: It lacks a known antigen. Within one base of it there is no much larger clone, and no base qualities were kept.

The library relied on RT-PCR. TCRdb names Illumina HiSeq 2500 as the instrument used. Using fastp trimming at Q25 and MiXCR clonotype assembly, TCRdb reanalyzed the public sequencing data and kept in-frame beta chains. Each entry merges the rows of one CDR3 protein and shows their most common DNA and genes. This sample lists about 650,000 distinct CDR3 sequences; less than 15% were detected once. The ten top clones hold 7.6% of the sample. Spanning cysteine to phenylalanine, the CDR3 consists of 13 amino acids. Only the CDR3 DNA stays, 39 bases, in frame from base 1. The germline V gene supplies CDR1 SGHVS and CDR2 FNYEAQ. Germline trimming amounts to 8 bases on V and 7 bases on J, with 10 as the count of junction bases outside the gene matches.

The clonotype originates from a man in his forties or fifties who received an inactivated influenza vaccine. Donor details come from another sample of the same person, matched by shared clones. This material consisted of PBMCs from blood, taken around two weeks before vaccination. The chain uses TRBV7-6 and TRBJ1-1; TRBD1 fits 7 bases in the junction. DNA sequence: TGTGCCAGCGGCCCGGGGAGGACAGGTGAAGCTTTCTTT. This gives the protein CASGPGRTGEAFF.